This T cell receptor (beta chain) is from a study of cytomegalovirus exposure and HLA in healthy donors. Study results and caveats: Sequencing had likely introduced a cluster of highly shared sequence variants as an artifact.

The V end lost 8 bases, the J end lost 0 bases, and 11 bases lay between the germline ends. This CDR3 contains 14 residues. Looked up from germline, CDR1 is LNHDA and CDR2 is SQIVND (reference sequence). PCR was performed using 60 Vbeta and 13 Jbeta primers. Clones were sequenced by immunoSEQ multiplex PCR, and TCRdb holds only the in-frame ones, with some missing. The sample includes 200,000 to 250,000 clones, 70% to 85% of them seen just once. Notes on this clone: Its specificity is not known.

This chain links TRBV19 with TRBJ1-3, with a possible D match to TRBD1 (6 bases). The source of this sequence is a woman in her fifties or sixties in good health and CMV-seropositive. The sequenced sample consisted of PBMCs. The CDR3 is CASRGQYSGNTIYF. The CDR3 DNA reads TGTGCCAGTCGCGGACAGTACTCTGGAAACACCATATATTTT.